The next 3 T cell receptor beta chains were all read from a single sample in a study of shared clonotypes between healthy human individuals. The method was immunoSEQ multiplex PCR; TCRdb's version includes in-frame clones alone and lacks a portion of them. Here the sample spans around 1.5 million clones, 95% to 99% being singletons. The sequenced sample consisted of naive CD4+ T cells sorted from blood. Subset denoted: CD45RA+ positively selected. The origin of the receptors is a man aged 25-45 years in good health.

V and J are TRBV18 and TRBJ2-6; weak D call: TRBD1 (6 bases). Germline lookup yields CDR1 KGHSH and CDR2 LQKENI. V was pared by 2 bases and J by 0 bases, with 14 bases between. This CDR3 is 18 amino acids long. This chain's CDR3 is CASSPTRGSSSGANVLTF. The DNA of the CDR3 is TGTGCCAGCTCACCAACGAGGGGGTCCAGCTCTGGGGCCAACGTCCTGACTTTC.

Note on this clone: This sample also contains other DNA sequences that code for the same CDR3. CDR3 sequence: CASSPPYTGELFF. CDR3 DNA: TGTGCCAGCTCACCACCCTACACCGGGGAGCTGTTTTTT. This chain joins TRBV18 and TRBJ2-2; unclear D gene. V lost 0 bases and J 3 bases, leaving 2 bases between the germline ends. This CDR3 has 13 residues. Germline V gene sequence: CDR1 KGHSH, CDR2 LQKENI.

V and J are TRBV2 and TRBJ2-5; possibly TRBD2 for D (6 bases). Trimming took off 5 bases at V and 4 bases at J, with 20 bases between the two ends. The CDR3 is made up of 16 amino acids. In germline, CDR1 is SNHLY, CDR2 FYNNEI. CDR3 sequence: CASSFSGGGKLETQYF. The CDR3, as DNA: TGTGCCAGCAGTTTTTCGGGCGGAGGGAAGTTAGAGACCCAGTACTTC.